This T cell receptor beta chain derives from a study of CD8+CD57+ T cells in acquired aplastic anemia. Genomic DNA, the template, was used for profiling of the TCR beta VDJ and CDR3. TCRdb passed the reads through MiXCR, listing each CDR3 protein once. The sample carries 150,000 to 200,000 distinct CDR3 sequences, roughly 47% recorded once. In this sample, this clonotype turned up a few times. The junction departs from the called germline gene at one end, perhaps through a read error. Germline V CDR1 and CDR2: WSHSY, SAAADI. CDR3 length equals 15 residues. Sequenced sample: sorted CD4+, CD8+, or CD8+CD57+ T cells (not recorded which) from PBMCs. This TCR came from a human donor in good health. The chain uses TRBV10-2 and TRBJ1-1; D gene ambiguous. In nucleotides, the CDR3 is TGCGCCAGCAGTGAGTCCCGACTTCTGAACGCTGAAGCTTTCTTT. Its protein is CASSESRLLNAEAFF.